These 32 T cell receptor beta chains were sequenced from one sample in a study of CXCR3-negative and CXCR3-positive naive CD8 T cells. Via 5' RACE with UMI labels, TRB cDNA libraries were prepared. TCRdb reprocessed the 5' RACE reads, keeping one entry per CDR3 protein, no DNA. This repertoire includes 150,000 or so distinct CDR3 sequences. Regarding the study as a whole: The study found more hydrophobic TRB CDR3s in CXCR3-positive naive cells than in CXCR3-negative naive cells.

Their antigens are not known. The specimen sequenced was naive CXCR3+ CD8+ T cells from blood. The subset denotes: CD45RO-CCR7+CD27+CD95- naive CD8+ T cells expressing CXCR3 (TNR3+). These receptors all come from a human donor in good health. Some clones in this sample may be carry-over from other donors' samples.

The V gene is TRBV29-1, the J gene TRBJ2-1; TCRdb's D gene call, TRBD1, goes unchecked for lack of DNA. Germline V lookup: CDR1 SQVTM, CDR2 ANQGSEA. This CDR3 has 14 residues. The chain's CDR3 is CSVEDLRDTGEQFF.

This chain joins TRBV29-1 and TRBJ2-5; TCRdb calls TRBD1, which cannot be checked without DNA. CDR1 and CDR2 (germline): SQVTM, ANQGSEA. This CDR3 region has 12 residues. This CDR3 is CSVKTGQETQYF.

V usage is TRBV5-6 and J usage is TRBJ2-7; TCRdb indicates TRBD1, and absent DNA this call remains unverified. The CDR3 runs to 15 residues. Germline V lookup: CDR1 SGHDT, CDR2 YYEEEE. The CDR3 loop reads CASSLGGQGYLEQYF.

The genes are TRBV7-2 and TRBJ2-1; the D call of TRBD1 rests on TCRdb alone, since no DNA is present to check it. Germline CDR1 is SGHTA and CDR2 is FQGNSA. The CDR3 is 15 residues long. The CDR3 sequence: CASQHSGGVPDEQFF.

The chain employs TRBV6-5 and TRBJ2-7; the TRBD2 assignment by TCRdb is unverifiable without DNA. The CDR3 is 12 amino acids. CDR1 is MNHEY and CDR2 is SVGAGI in the germline V gene. This chain's CDR3 is CASRDAGYEQYF.

The chain recombines TRBV5-1 with TRBJ2-3. There are 15 residues in the CDR3. In germline, CDR1 is SGHRS, CDR2 YFSETQ. The CDR3 here is CASSSGQPSTDTQYF.

The CDR3 is CASSFTINYGYTF. The V gene is TRBV27, the J gene TRBJ1-2. This CDR3 has 13 amino acids. The germline V gene has CDR1 MNHEY and CDR2 SMNVEV (reference sequence).

This rearrangement joins TRBV7-9 to TRBJ2-1; TCRdb designates TRBD1, a call that cannot be tested without DNA. Germline CDR1 is SEHNR and CDR2 is FQNEAQ (reference sequence). CDR3 length: 16 residues. The CDR3 reads CASSRSGTGQNNEQFF. Filled out from reference TRBV7-9 and TRBJ2-1, the complete variable domain reads DTGVSQNPRHKITKRGQNVTFRCDPISEHNRLYWYRQTLGQGPEFLTYFQNEAQLEKSRLLSDRFSAERPKGSFSTLEIQRTEQGDSAMYLCASSRSGTGQNNEQFFGPGTRLTVL.

The chain has TRBV23-1 and TRBJ2-7; TCRdb names TRBD1, which stays unverified in the absence of DNA. TRBV23-1 is noted as an ORF with a role that remains uncertain. The CDR3 consists of 14 residues. The CDR3 loop is CARNQRDRSYEQYF.

The gene calls are TRBV6-2 or TRBV6-3 and TRBJ1-1; the D call from TCRdb, TRBD1, cannot be confirmed without DNA. Germline V gene sequence: CDR1 MNHEY, CDR2 SVGEGT. This CDR3 is built from 18 residues. The CDR3 spells CATQMPQGRRLLNTEAFF.

The V call is TRBV19, the J call TRBJ1-2. Germline V gives CDR1 LNHDA, CDR2 SQIVND (reference sequence). The CDR3 runs to 16 residues. The CDR3: CASSIVVAATNYGYTF.

V usage is TRBV5-1 and J usage is TRBJ1-1; TCRdb returns TRBD1, unconfirmable since there is no DNA. The CDR3 length is 14 residues. CDR1 SGHRS and CDR2 YFSETQ come from the germline V gene. The CDR3: CASSLMGENTEAFF.

The CDR3 protein is CASSFGTGSNEQFF. The rearrangement uses TRBV7-9 and TRBJ2-1; TCRdb's D call of TRBD1 is untestable without DNA. CDR3 length: 14 amino acids. The germline gives CDR1 SEHNR, CDR2 FQNEAQ (reference sequence).

This rearrangement joins TRBV19 to TRBJ1-1. The length of the CDR3 is 12 residues. Germline loops: CDR1 LNHDA, CDR2 SQIVND (reference sequence). CDR3 protein: CASRRSNTEAFF.

This chain connects TRBV5-6 to TRBJ2-7; checking the TCRdb D call of TRBD2 is not possible without DNA. Germline V CDR1 and CDR2: SGHDT, YYEEEE. The CDR3 has 17 amino acids. The CDR3 sequence is CASSLAVNRQGGYEQYF.

J is TRBJ2-1 and V is TRBV12-3 or TRBV12-4; TCRdb lists TRBD1, though no DNA is available to test this call. The CDR3 covers 15 residues. CDR3 residues: CASSPSRDRVDEQFF.

The chain carries TRBV11-2 and TRBJ2-7. This CDR3 spans 14 amino acids. Germline V gene data show CDR1 as SGHAT and CDR2 as FQNNGV. The CDR3 sequence: CASSFSSRTYEQYF.

The chain carries TRBV4-3 and TRBJ2-7; the D call from TCRdb, TRBD2, cannot be confirmed without DNA. Germline CDR1 and CDR2: LGHNA and YSLEER. The CDR3 is 13 amino acids. Here the CDR3 reads CASGQGEGDEQYF.

The V and J genes are TRBV5-1 and TRBJ2-7; no DNA is available, so the TRBD2 call from TCRdb remains unchecked. In germline, CDR1 is SGHRS, CDR2 YFSETQ. The CDR3 loop spans 15 amino acids. CDR3 sequence reads: CAGGASSGASYEQYF.

This chain joins TRBV5-6 and TRBJ2-5; TCRdb picks TRBD2, but there is no DNA to check that call. The CDR3 extends over 15 amino acids. From germline, CDR1 is SGHDT and CDR2 YYEEEE. The CDR3 sequence is CASSLAGDLGETQYF.

The chain uses TRBV29-1 and TRBJ2-3; the TCRdb call, TRBD1, lacks DNA for checking. The germline V gene has CDR1 SQVTM and CDR2 ANQGSEA. This CDR3 spans 14 amino acids. CDR3 amino acids: CSVEGQRETDTQYF.

This sequence joins TRBV29-1 and TRBJ1-4; TCRdb's assignment of TRBD1 cannot be checked, as there is no DNA. Germline assignment: CDR1 SQVTM and CDR2 ANQGSEA. CDR3 length: 15 amino acids. The CDR3 loop is CSVPAFGGGNEKLFF.

The rearrangement uses TRBV11-2 and TRBJ2-7; TCRdb calls TRBD1, which cannot be checked without DNA. The CDR3 has 15 residues. Looked up from germline, CDR1 is SGHAT and CDR2 is FQNNGV. The CDR3 spells CASSEGSPSSYEQYF.

The rearrangement uses TRBV19 and TRBJ2-2. Germline CDR1 is LNHDA and CDR2 is SQIVND (reference sequence). The CDR3 contains 15 residues. The CDR3 spells CASSILDTNTGELFF.

V usage is TRBV29-1 and J usage is TRBJ2-3; no DNA is available, so the TRBD2 call from TCRdb remains unchecked. CDR3 size: 18 residues. Germline V gene lookup returns CDR1 SQVTM and CDR2 ANQGSEA. The CDR3 spells CSVRGLAGGPERGDTQYF.

The rearrangement joins TRBV10-3 to TRBJ2-7; TCRdb gives TRBD1 as the D gene, but with no DNA this cannot be confirmed. Germline CDR1 reads ENHRY; CDR2 reads SYGVKD. The CDR3 has 15 amino acids. CDR3 in amino acids: CAISGRDSTRYEQYF.

V gene TRBV29-1 combines with J gene TRBJ2-1; TCRdb returns TRBD1, unconfirmable since there is no DNA. The CDR3 totals 13 residues. Germline V gives CDR1 SQVTM, CDR2 ANQGSEA. The CDR3 sequence: CSVQGVSYNEQFF.

The rearrangement uses TRBV5-1 and TRBJ2-1. The CDR3 is 15 residues long. Germline CDR1 reads SGHRS; CDR2 reads YFSETQ. CDR3 sequence: CASSSLSFDYNEQFF.

The gene calls are TRBV12-3 or TRBV12-4 and TRBJ1-1; TCRdb proposes TRBD1, but this gene call is untestable without DNA. CDR3 length equals 14 residues. CDR3 amino acids: CASTQTGGNTEAFF.

The chain couples TRBV28 to TRBJ2-5. The CDR3 is 13 amino acids. CDR1 MDHEN and CDR2 SYDVKM come from the germline V gene. The CDR3: CASSLILRETQYF.

The rearrangement links TRBV12-3 or TRBV12-4 to TRBJ1-5; the D call of TRBD1 rests on TCRdb alone, since no DNA is present to check it. The CDR3 runs 13 residues. The CDR3 protein is CASSLQTDQPQHF.

V gene TRBV30 combines with J gene TRBJ2-1; no DNA is available, so the TRBD2 call from TCRdb remains unchecked. CDR3 length: 12 residues. Germline CDR1 is GTSNPN and CDR2 is SVGIG (reference sequence). The CDR3: CAWSVPSGPLFF.